The 2 T cell receptor beta chains given below trace back to one sample, sequenced in a study of T cell repertoires in cytomegalovirus infection. TCRdb used MiXCR to reprocess the reads, holding one entry per CDR3 protein. Of hundreds of thousands of distinct CDR3 sequences listed, around 10% were seen once; the top ten hold approximately 2.3%. Source material: PBMCs. Every receptor here comes from a human donor in good health (CMV status not recorded). Some clones in this sample may be carry-over from other donors' samples.

This clonotype was counted only a few times. The chain joins TRBV10-1 to TRBJ1-1; TRBD1 agrees at 10 bases. The CDR3 contains 16 residues. The germline V gene encodes CDR1 WNHNN and CDR2 SYGVQD (reference sequence). V was clipped by 6 bases and J by 0 bases; unmatched bases: 7. In nucleotides, the CDR3 is TGCGCCAGCAGCGTGGGGACAGGGGACATGAACACTGAAGCTTTCTTT. Residues: CASSVGTGDMNTEAFF.

This clonotype was seen more than once but under ten times. This sequence joins TRBV7-2 and TRBJ1-2, with D possibly matching TRBD1 (5 bases). The CDR3 spans 17 residues. V lost 1 base, J lost 8 bases, and 23 bases lay in between. Germline loops: CDR1 SGHTA, CDR2 FQGNSA. The CDR3 DNA reads as TGTGCCAGCAGCTTAGAGGAGGCGATGGGGGTTCGGAGGGGCTACACCTTC. Its protein product is CASSLEEAMGVRRGYTF.